This T cell receptor beta chain originates from a study of T cell responses to AZD1222 COVID-19 vaccine. Study-level findings and limits: Spike-specific TCR breadth and depth went up after people got two AZD1222 doses. Regions 160-218 and 743-854 held dominance among vaccine-associated CD4 TCRs, which spanned spike. The donors showed a predominance of white British ancestry and of females, with possible underestimation of clonal diversity.

Generated by immunoSEQ multiplex PCR, the TCRdb table keeps only in-frame clones and is missing some. The sample yields about 130,000 clones, approximately 88% seen once. About this clone itself: Its specificity is not known.

It was second doses at about 4 or about 12 weeks that were pooled. Germline-derived CDR1 and CDR2 are MDHEN and SYDVKM. CDR3 length: 12 residues. Trimming took off 4 bases at V and 7 bases at J, with 10 bases between the two ends. The clonotype comes from an adult who received the AZD1222 COVID-19 vaccine. This chain links TRBV28 with TRBJ1-2; no clear D. Sequencing used peripheral blood, obtained 28 days after the second AZD1222 dose. The CDR3 spells CASSSGPGGYTF. The CDR3, as DNA: TGTGCCAGCAGTTCGGGCCCGGGTGGCTACACCTTC.